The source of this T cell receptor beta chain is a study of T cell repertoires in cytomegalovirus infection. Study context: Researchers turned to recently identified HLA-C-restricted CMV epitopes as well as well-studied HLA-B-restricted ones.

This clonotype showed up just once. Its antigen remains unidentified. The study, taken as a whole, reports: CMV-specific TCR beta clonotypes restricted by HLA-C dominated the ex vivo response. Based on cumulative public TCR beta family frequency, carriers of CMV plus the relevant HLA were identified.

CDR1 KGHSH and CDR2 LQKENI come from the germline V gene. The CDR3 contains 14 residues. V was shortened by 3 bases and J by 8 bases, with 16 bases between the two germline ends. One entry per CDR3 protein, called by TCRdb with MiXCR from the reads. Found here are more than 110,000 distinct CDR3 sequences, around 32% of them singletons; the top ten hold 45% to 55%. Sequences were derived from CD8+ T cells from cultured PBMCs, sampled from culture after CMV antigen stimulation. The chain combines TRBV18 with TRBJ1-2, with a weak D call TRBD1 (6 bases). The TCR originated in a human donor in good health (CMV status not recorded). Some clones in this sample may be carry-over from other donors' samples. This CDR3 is CASSPDRGSRGYTF. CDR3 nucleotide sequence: TGTGCCAGCTCACCGGACAGAGGGAGTCGGGGCTACACCTTC. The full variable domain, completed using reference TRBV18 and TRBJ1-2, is NAGVMQNPRHLVRRRGQEARLRCSPMKGHSHVYWYRQLPEEGLKFMVYLQKENIIDESGMPKERFSAEFPKEGPSILRIQQVVRGDSAAYFCASSPDRGSRGYTFGSGTRLTVV.